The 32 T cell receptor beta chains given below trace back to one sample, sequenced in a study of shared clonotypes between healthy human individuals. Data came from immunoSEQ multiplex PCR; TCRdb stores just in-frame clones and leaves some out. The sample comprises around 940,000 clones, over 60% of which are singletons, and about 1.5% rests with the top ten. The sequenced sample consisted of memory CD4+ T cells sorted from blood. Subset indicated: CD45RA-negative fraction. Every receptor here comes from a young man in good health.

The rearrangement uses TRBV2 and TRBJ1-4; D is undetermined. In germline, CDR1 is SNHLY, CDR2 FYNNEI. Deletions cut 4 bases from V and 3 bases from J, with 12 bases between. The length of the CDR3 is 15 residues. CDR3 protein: CASSGAVSSNEKLFF. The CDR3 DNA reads TGTGCCAGCAGTGGGGCAGTTAGCTCTAATGAAAAACTGTTTTTT.

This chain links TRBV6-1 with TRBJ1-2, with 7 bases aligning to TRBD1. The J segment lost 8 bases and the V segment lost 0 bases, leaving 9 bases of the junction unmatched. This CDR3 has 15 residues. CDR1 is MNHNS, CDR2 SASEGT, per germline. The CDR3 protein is CASSEAAGTATGYTF. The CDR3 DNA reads TGTGCCAGCAGTGAAGCGGCCGGGACAGCTACGGGCTACACCTTC.

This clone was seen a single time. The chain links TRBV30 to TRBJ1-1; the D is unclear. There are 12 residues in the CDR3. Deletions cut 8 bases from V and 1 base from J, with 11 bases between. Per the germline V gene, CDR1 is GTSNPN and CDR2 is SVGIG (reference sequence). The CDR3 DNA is TGTGCCCTGACGCGACAGAACACTGAAGCTTTCTTT. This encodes CALTRQNTEAFF.

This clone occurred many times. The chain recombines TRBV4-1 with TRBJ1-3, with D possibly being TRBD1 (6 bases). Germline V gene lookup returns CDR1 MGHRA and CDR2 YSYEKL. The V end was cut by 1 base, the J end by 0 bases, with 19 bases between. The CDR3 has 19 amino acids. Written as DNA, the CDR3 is TGCGCCAGCAGCCAAGTGGTGACAGGATTGGTACTCTCTGGAAACACCATATATTTT. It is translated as CASSQVVTGLVLSGNTIYF.

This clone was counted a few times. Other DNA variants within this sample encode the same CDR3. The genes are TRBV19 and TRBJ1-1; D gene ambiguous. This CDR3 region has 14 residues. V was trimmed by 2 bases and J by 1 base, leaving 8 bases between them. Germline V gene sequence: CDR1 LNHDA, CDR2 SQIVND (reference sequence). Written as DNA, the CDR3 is TGTGCCAGTAGTATACGGGGTGGGAACACTGAAGCTTTCTTT. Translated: CASSIRGGNTEAFF.

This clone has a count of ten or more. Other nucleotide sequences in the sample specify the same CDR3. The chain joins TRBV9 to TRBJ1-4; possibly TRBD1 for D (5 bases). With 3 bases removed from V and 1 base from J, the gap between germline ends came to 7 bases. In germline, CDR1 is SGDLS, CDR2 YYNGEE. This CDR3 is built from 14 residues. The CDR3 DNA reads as TGTGCCAGCAGCGGGGGGGAAACTAATGAAAAACTGTTTTTT. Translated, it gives CASSGGETNEKLFF. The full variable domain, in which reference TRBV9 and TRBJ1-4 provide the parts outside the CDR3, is DSGVTQTPKHLITATGQRVTLRCSPRSGDLSVYWYQQSLDQGLQFLIQYYNGEERAKGNILERFSAQQFPDLHSELNLSSLELGDSALYFCASSGGETNEKLFFGSGTQLSVL.

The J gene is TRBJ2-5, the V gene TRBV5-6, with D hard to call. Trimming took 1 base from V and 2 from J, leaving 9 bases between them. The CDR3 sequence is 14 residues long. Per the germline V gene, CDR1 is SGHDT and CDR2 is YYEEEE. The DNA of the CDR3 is TGTGCCAGCAGCTTGTTTCCAGAGCAAGAGACCCAGTACTTC. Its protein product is CASSLFPEQETQYF.

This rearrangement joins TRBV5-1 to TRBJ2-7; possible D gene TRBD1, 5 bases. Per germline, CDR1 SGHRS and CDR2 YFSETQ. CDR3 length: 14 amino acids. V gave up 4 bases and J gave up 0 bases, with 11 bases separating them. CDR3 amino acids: CASSPGWASYEQYF. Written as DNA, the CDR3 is TGCGCCAGCAGCCCAGGGTGGGCCTCCTACGAGCAGTACTTC.

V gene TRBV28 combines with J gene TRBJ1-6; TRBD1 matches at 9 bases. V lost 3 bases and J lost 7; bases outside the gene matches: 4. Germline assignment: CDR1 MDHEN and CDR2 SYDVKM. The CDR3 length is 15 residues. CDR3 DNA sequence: TGTGCCAGCAGTTTTGGGGACAGGGTGAATTCACCCCTCCACTTT. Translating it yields CASSFGDRVNSPLHF.

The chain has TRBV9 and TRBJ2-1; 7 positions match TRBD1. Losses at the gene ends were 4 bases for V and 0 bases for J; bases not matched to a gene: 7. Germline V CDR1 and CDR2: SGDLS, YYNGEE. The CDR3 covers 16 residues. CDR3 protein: CASSSSTGSSYNEQFF. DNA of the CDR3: TGTGCCAGCAGCTCATCGACAGGGAGCTCCTACAATGAGCAGTTCTTC.

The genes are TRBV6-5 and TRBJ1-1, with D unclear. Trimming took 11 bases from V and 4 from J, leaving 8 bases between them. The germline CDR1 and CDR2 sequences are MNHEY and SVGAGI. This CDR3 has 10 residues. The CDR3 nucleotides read TGTGCCGCGGGGAGCACTGAAGCTTTCTTT. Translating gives CAAGSTEAFF.

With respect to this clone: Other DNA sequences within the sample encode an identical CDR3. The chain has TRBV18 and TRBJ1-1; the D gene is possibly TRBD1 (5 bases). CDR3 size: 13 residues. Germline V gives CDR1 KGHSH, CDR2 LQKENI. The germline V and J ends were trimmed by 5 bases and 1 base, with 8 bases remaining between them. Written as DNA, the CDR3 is TGTGCCAGCTCAACAGGCCGGAACACTGAAGCTTTCTTT. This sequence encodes CASSTGRNTEAFF. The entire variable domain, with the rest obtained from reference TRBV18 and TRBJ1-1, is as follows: NAGVMQNPRHLVRRRGQEARLRCSPMKGHSHVYWYRQLPEEGLKFMVYLQKENIIDESGMPKERFSAEFPKEGPSILRIQQVVRGDSAAYFCASSTGRNTEAFFGQGTRLTVV.

CDR3 protein: CSVRRGLAEGAGELFF. For the CDR3, the DNA is TGCAGCGTCAGGAGGGGACTAGCTGAAGGAGCCGGGGAGCTGTTTTTT. J is TRBJ2-2 and V is TRBV29-1; 9 nucleotides align to TRBD2. Germline CDR1 and CDR2: SQVTM and ANQGSEA. V dropped 6 bases and J dropped 6; count of bases not matched to a gene: 14. The CDR3 is 16 residues long.

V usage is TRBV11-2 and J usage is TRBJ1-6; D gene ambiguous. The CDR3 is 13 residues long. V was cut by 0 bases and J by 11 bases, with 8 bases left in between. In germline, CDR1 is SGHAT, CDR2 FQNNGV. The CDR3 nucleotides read TGTGCCAGCAGCTTAGATGGTGGGACACCCCTCCACTTT. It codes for CASSLDGGTPLHF.

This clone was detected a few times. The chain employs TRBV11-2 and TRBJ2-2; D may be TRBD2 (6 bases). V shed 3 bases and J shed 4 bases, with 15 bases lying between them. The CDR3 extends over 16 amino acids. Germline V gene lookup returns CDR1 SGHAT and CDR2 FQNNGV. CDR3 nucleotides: TGTGCCAGCAGCTTTGGGAGCGGAGGGCGCACCGGGGAGCTGTTTTTT. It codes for CASSFGSGGRTGELFF.

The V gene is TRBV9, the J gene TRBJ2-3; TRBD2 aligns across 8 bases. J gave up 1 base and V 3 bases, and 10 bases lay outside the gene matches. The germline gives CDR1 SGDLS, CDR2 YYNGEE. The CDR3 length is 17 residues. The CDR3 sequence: CASSAESGSARTDTQYF. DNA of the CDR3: TGTGCCAGCAGCGCAGAGAGCGGGAGTGCCCGCACAGATACGCAGTATTTT.

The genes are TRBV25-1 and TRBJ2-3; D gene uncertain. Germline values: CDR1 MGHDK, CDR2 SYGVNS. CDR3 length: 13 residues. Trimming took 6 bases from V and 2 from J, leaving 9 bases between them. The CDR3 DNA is TGTGCCAGCAGAGACGGACCCACAGATACGCAGTATTTT. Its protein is CASRDGPTDTQYF.

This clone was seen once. Here the CDR3 DNA reads TGTGCCAGTAGCTTTACAGGGGTCACCGGGGAGCTGTTTTTT. Protein: CASSFTGVTGELFF. This chain connects TRBV19 to TRBJ2-2, with 7 bases that match TRBD1. Germline V lookup: CDR1 LNHDA, CDR2 SQIVND (reference sequence). CDR3 size: 14 residues. The trim removed 6 bases at V and 4 bases at J, leaving 5 bases unmatched.

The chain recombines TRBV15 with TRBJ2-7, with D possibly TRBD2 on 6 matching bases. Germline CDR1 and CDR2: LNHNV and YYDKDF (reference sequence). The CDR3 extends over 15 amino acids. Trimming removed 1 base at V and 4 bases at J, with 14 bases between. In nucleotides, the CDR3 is TGTGCCACCAGCAGAGGCGGGCTAGCGTCTTACGAGCAGTACTTC. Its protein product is CATSRGGLASYEQYF.

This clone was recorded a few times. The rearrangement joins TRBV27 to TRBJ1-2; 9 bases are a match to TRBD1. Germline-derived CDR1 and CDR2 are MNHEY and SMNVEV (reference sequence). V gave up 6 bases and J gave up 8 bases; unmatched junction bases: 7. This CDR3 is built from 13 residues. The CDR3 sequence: CASSFWTGEGYTF. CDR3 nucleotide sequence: TGTGCCAGCAGCTTCTGGACAGGGGAAGGCTACACCTTC.

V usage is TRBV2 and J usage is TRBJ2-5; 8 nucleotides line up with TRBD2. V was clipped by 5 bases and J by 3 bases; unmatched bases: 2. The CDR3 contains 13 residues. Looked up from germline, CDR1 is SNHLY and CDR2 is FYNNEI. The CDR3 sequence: CASSREGKETQYF. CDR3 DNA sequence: TGTGCCAGCAGTCGGGAGGGAAAAGAGACCCAGTACTTC.

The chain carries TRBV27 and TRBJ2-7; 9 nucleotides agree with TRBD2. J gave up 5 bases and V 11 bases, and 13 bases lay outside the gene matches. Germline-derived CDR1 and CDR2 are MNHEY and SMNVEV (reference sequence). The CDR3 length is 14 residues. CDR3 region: CASHPGGRVDEQYF. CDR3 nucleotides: TGTGCCTCTCACCCCGGCGGGAGGGTTGACGAGCAGTACTTC.

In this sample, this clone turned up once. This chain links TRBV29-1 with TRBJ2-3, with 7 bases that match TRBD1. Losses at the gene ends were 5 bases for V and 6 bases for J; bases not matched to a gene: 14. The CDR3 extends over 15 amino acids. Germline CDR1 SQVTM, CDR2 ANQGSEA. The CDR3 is CSVSISTGSTDTQYF. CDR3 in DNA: TGCAGCGTTTCCATCTCGACAGGGTCAACGGATACGCAGTATTTT.

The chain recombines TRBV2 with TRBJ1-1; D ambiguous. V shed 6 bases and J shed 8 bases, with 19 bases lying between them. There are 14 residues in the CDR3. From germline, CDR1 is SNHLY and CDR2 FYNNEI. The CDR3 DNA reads TGTGCCAGCAGCTTGAAAGCCACGGGAGGGGAAGCTTTCTTT. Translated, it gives CASSLKATGGEAFF.

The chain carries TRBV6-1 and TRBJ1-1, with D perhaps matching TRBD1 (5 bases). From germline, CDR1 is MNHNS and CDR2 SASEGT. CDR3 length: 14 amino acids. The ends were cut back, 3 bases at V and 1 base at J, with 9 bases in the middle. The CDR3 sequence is CASSEQGPNTEAFF. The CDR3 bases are TGTGCCAGCAGTGAGCAGGGCCCGAACACTGAAGCTTTCTTT.

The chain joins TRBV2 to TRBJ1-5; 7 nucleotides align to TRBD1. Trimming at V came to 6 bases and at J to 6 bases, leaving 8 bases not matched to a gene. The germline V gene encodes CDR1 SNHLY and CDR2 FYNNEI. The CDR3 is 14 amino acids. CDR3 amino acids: CASRGSRGRQPQHF. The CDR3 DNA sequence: TGTGCCAGCAGGGGGAGTAGGGGGCGTCAGCCCCAGCATTTT.

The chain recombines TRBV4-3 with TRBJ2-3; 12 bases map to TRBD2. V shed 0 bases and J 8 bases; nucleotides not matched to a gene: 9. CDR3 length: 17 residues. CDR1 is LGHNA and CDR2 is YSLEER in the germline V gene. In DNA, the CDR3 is TGCGCCAGCAGCCAAGAAGCGCTAGCGGGAGGGGAAGCTACGCAGTATTTT. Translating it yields CASSQEALAGGEATQYF.

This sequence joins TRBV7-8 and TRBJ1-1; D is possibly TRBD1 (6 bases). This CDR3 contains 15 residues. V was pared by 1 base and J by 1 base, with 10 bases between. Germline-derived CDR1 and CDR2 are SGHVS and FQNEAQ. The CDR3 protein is CASSLGGDKNTEAFF. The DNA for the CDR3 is TGTGCCAGCAGCTTAGGCGGGGACAAGAACACTGAAGCTTTCTTT.

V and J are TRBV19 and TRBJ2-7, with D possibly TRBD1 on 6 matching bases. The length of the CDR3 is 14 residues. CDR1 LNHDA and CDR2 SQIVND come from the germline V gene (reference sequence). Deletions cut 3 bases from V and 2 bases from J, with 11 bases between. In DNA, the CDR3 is TGTGCCAGTAGTATCCGGGACAAGACCTACGAGCAGTACTTC. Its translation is CASSIRDKTYEQYF.

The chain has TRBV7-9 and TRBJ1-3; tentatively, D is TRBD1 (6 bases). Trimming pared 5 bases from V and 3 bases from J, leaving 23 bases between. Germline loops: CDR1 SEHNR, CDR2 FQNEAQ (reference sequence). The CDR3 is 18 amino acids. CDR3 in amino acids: CASSPPVGGAGGGNTIYF. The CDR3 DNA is TGTGCCAGCAGCCCCCCAGTCGGGGGCGCAGGTGGTGGAAACACCATATATTTT.

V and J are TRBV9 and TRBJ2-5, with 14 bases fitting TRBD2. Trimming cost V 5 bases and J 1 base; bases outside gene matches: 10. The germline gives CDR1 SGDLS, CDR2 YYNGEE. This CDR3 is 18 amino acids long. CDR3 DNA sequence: TGTGCCAGCAGTGTCGGGACTAGCGGGGGAGGTATCCAAGAGACCCAGTACTTC. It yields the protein CASSVGTSGGGIQETQYF.

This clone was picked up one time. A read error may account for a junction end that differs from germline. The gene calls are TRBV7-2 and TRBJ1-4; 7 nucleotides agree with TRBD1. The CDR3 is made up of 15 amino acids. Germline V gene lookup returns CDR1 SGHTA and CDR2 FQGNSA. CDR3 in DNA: TGTGCCAGCAGTTTAGAACAGGGGAAAAATGAAAAACTGTTTTTT. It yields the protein CASSLEQGKNEKLFF.